Each of the 19 T cell receptor beta chains below was sequenced from the same sample in a study of cytotoxic CD8 clonotypes in ibrutinib-treated CLL (dated by TCRdb to about 2021). Receptors were amplified or captured by the immunoSEQ multiplex PCR assay. Held by TCRdb, this immuneACCESS table contains in-frame sequences only and omits some clones. Under half of the omission traces to an unresolved V gene where checked; the cause of the rest is unknown. The sample data list around 330,000 clones, and 67% of these were observed just once. Jointly, the top ten make up roughly 6% of the sample. The specimen comprised PBMCs, sampled after 36 months of ibrutinib treatment. The receptors were gathered from a human donor with chronic lymphocytic leukemia.

This clone has more than one count but fewer than ten. The J gene is TRBJ1-6, the V gene TRBV7-2; the D is unclear. The V end was cut by 5 bases, the J end by 8 bases, with 7 bases between. The CDR3 runs 12 residues. In germline, CDR1 is SGHTA, CDR2 FQGNSA. The CDR3 DNA reads as TGTGCCAGCAGCCCGCGGGATTCACCCCTCCACTTT. It yields the protein CASSPRDSPLHF.

This clone was seen a few times. The chain recombines TRBV7-9 with TRBJ2-5; D is possibly TRBD2 (6 bases). Per the germline V gene, CDR1 is SEHNR and CDR2 is FQNEAQ (reference sequence). CDR3 length: 14 residues. V lost 4 bases and J 0 bases, leaving 9 bases between the germline ends. The CDR3 is CASSSGEYQETQYF. CDR3 sequence (DNA): TGTGCCAGCAGCTCGGGAGAGTACCAAGAGACCCAGTACTTC.

The chain links TRBV4-1 to TRBJ2-4; no reliable D call. This CDR3 is 16 amino acids long. Trimming shortened V by 1 base and J by 0 bases, and 10 bases separated the two germline ends. Germline values: CDR1 MGHRA, CDR2 YSYEKL. The CDR3 DNA follows: TGCGCCAGCAGCCAAGGTGAACTCCTAGCCAAAAACATTCAGTACTTC. Translating gives CASSQGELLAKNIQYF.

DNA for the CDR3: TGTGCCAGCAGTTTATACGCGGGGGCCCCCTCTGGGGCCAACGTCCTGACTTTC. The encoded protein is CASSLYAGAPSGANVLTF. The chain joins TRBV27 to TRBJ2-6; maybe TRBD2 (7 bases). V lost 1 base to trimming and J lost 0 bases, with 13 bases between them. The CDR3 loop spans 18 amino acids. CDR1 is MNHEY and CDR2 is SMNVEV in the germline V gene (reference sequence).

The chain employs TRBV7-3 and TRBJ2-3; D is possibly TRBD1 (5 bases). There are 14 residues in the CDR3. Trimming cost V 4 bases and J 6 bases, with 14 bases left between them. Germline V gene sequence: CDR1 SGHTA, CDR2 FQGTGA. The CDR3 sequence is CASSSRGPVDTQYF. The CDR3 DNA sequence: TGTGCCAGCAGCTCAAGGGGTCCGGTGGATACGCAGTATTTT.

The rearrangement links TRBV15 to TRBJ1-1, with D possibly TRBD1 on 5 matching bases. CDR3 length: 16 residues. Germline loops: CDR1 LNHNV, CDR2 YYDKDF (reference sequence). V was pared by 0 bases and J by 5 bases, with 16 bases between. The chain's CDR3 is CATSRDILSGGTEAFF. Written as DNA, the CDR3 is TGTGCCACCAGCAGAGATATACTATCCGGGGGTACTGAAGCTTTCTTT.

This clone was seen just once. V is TRBV19 and J is TRBJ2-7; a weak D match, TRBD2 (7 bases). The CDR3 is 17 residues long. Germline V gene sequence: CDR1 LNHDA, CDR2 SQIVND (reference sequence). The V and J ends lost 4 bases and 7 bases respectively, with 26 bases between them. CDR3: CASSKRGGAGLSGEQYF. CDR3 sequence (DNA): TGTGCCAGTAGTAAAAGGGGGGGAGCGGGACTTTCGGGTGAGCAGTACTTC.

The chain is built from TRBV2 and TRBJ1-5, with 9 bases fitting TRBD1. This CDR3 has 13 amino acids. The germline V gene has CDR1 SNHLY and CDR2 FYNNEI. V shed 8 bases and J 6 bases; nucleotides not matched to a gene: 5. The CDR3 DNA reads TGTGCCAGCGGGACAGGGATGTTTCAGCCCCAGCATTTT. Protein product: CASGTGMFQPQHF.

This rearrangement joins TRBV28 to TRBJ2-1; 13 nucleotides agree with TRBD2. The CDR3 length is 15 residues. Looked up from germline, CDR1 is MDHEN and CDR2 is SYDVKM. Trimming took 5 bases from V and 8 from J; bases not matched to a gene: 6. The CDR3 coding sequence is TGTGCCAGCAGTGTAGGACTAGCGGGAGTTTATGAGCAGTTCTTC. Residues: CASSVGLAGVYEQFF.

This sequence joins TRBV5-1 and TRBJ2-7; 8 bases align to TRBD1. V trimming: 4 bases; J trimming: 0 bases; junction bases outside the gene matches: 15. The CDR3 totals 18 residues. Germline V gene data show CDR1 as SGHRS and CDR2 as YFSETQ. In DNA, the CDR3 is TGCGCCAGCAGCCTGATGTCCCGGGACAGGTTCAACTCCTACGAGCAGTACTTC. It codes for CASSLMSRDRFNSYEQYF.

The CDR3 bases are TGTGCCAGCAGCATAAGCGGGGGGACCACAGATACGCAGTATTTT. Its translation: CASSISGGTTDTQYF. The chain carries TRBV7-3 and TRBJ2-3, with 9 bases matching TRBD2. The germline gives CDR1 SGHTA, CDR2 FQGTGA. The CDR3 contains 15 residues. After removal of 5 bases from V and 2 bases from J, the junction contained 5 bases not matched to a gene.

This clone was detected a few times. This rearrangement joins TRBV5-1 to TRBJ2-3; D may be TRBD1 (5 bases). Germline V gives CDR1 SGHRS, CDR2 YFSETQ. The V and J ends lost 4 bases and 6 bases respectively, with 12 bases between them. The CDR3 covers 13 residues. The CDR3 DNA reads TGCGCCAGCAGCGTGTTGGGGCGGGATACGCAGTATTTT. It codes for CASSVLGRDTQYF.

This clone was detected only once. CDR3 sequence (DNA): TGTGCCAGCAGCCTCACCCCGGGACAGGGAACCTACGAGCAGTACTTC. Translated, it gives CASSLTPGQGTYEQYF. The chain has TRBV28 and TRBJ2-7; 9 bases line up with TRBD1. Per germline, CDR1 MDHEN and CDR2 SYDVKM. The CDR3 contains 16 residues. J was trimmed by 2 bases and V by 6 bases; bases with no gene match: 11.

As for this clone: Other nucleotide sequences in the sample specify the same CDR3. The J gene is TRBJ2-7, the V gene TRBV9; possible D gene TRBD1, 8 bases. V lost 8 bases, J lost 3 bases, and 33 bases lay in between. The CDR3 runs 19 residues. The V gene's germline CDR1 is SGDLS and CDR2 YYNGEE. The CDR3 region has the DNA TGTGCCAGTAGCCGAGGACAGGGTGGGTCTAGCGGTAGAGGCTACGAGCAGTACTTC. This sequence encodes CASSRGQGGSSGRGYEQYF. The full variable domain, rest sourced from reference TRBV9 and TRBJ2-7, is DSGVTQTPKHLITATGQRVTLRCSPRSGDLSVYWYQQSLDQGLQFLIQYYNGEERAKGNILERFSAQQFPDLHSELNLSSLELGDSALYFCASSRGQGGSSGRGYEQYFGPGTRLTVT.

This clone has a single count. This chain connects TRBV5-6 to TRBJ2-7; TRBD2 matches at 7 bases. Germline CDR1 SGHDT, CDR2 YYEEEE. Losses at the gene ends were 0 bases for V and 0 bases for J; bases not matched to a gene: 9. This CDR3 is 17 amino acids long. This chain's CDR3 is CASSLVIGGDPSYEQYF. CDR3 bases: TGTGCCAGCAGCTTGGTGATTGGGGGGGACCCCTCCTACGAGCAGTACTTC.

The J gene is TRBJ2-3, the V gene TRBV15; 12 nucleotides agree with TRBD2. The CDR3 runs to 18 residues. The J segment lost 5 bases and the V segment lost 5 bases, leaving 14 bases of the junction unmatched. Germline V lookup: CDR1 LNHNV, CDR2 YYDKDF (reference sequence). CDR3 in DNA: TGTGCCACCAGCGACCACCTCTCGGGACTAGCGGGTTTAGATACGCAGTATTTT. Translation gives CATSDHLSGLAGLDTQYF.

The chain couples TRBV15 to TRBJ1-1, with unresolved D. The germline gives CDR1 LNHNV, CDR2 YYDKDF (reference sequence). The V gene lost 3 bases and the J gene lost 3 bases, with 5 bases spanning the gap. The CDR3 contains 12 residues. Here the CDR3 reads CATSRRYTEAFF. CDR3 coding DNA: TGTGCCACCAGCAGGAGGTACACTGAAGCTTTCTTT.

The chain is built from TRBV5-5 and TRBJ2-1; D is ambiguous. CDR1 is SGHKS, CDR2 YYEKEE, per germline (reference sequence). Trimming left V 6 bases short and J 0 bases short, with 13 bases between. The CDR3 has 15 residues. The CDR3: CASNLGWSSYNEQFF. CDR3 sequence (DNA): TGTGCCAGCAACCTCGGGTGGAGCTCCTACAATGAGCAGTTCTTC.

The chain combines TRBV29-1 with TRBJ1-1, with D maybe TRBD1 (6 bases). The germline CDR1 and CDR2 sequences are SQVTM and ANQGSEA. Trimming removed 2 bases from V and 4 bases from J, with 14 bases in between. The CDR3 is 14 amino acids. The CDR3 region has the DNA TGCAGCGTTGAACGAAGGGGGTCGGGCACTGAAGCTTTCTTT. Amino acid sequence: CSVERRGSGTEAFF.